This TCR beta chain was obtained from a study of cytomegalovirus exposure and HLA in healthy donors. CDR3 length: 13 amino acids. Trimming pared 0 bases from V and 4 bases from J, leaving 7 bases between. Germline lookup yields CDR1 GTSNPN and CDR2 SVGIG (reference sequence). Separation from the roughly 700-subject first cohort characterized the roughly 130-subject validation cohort, to which the donors belonged. Broader study findings: Both high specificity and high sensitivity reportedly marked the classifier's diagnosis of cytomegalovirus status.

As to this clone: Its antigen is not identified. The sample carries other DNA sequences with the same CDR3.

Method: immunoSEQ multiplex PCR; TCRdb's copy keeps in-frame clones and lacks some. The data hold under 300,000 clones, with around 85% observed a single time. The material sequenced was PBMCs. The rearrangement joins TRBV30 to TRBJ1-5; D not certain. This receptor was obtained from a woman younger than 45 in good health and CMV-seropositive. The CDR3 protein is CAWSVSGNQPQHF. DNA of the CDR3: TGTGCCTGGAGTGTTTCGGGGAATCAGCCCCAGCATTTT.